Listed below are T cell receptor beta chains from one sample, sequenced in a study of blood T cells in healthy people across ages. One entry per CDR3 protein, called by TCRdb with MiXCR from the 5' RACE reads. The table includes 750,000 to 950,000 distinct CDR3 sequences, about 53% detected once. The sample was blood. Source of these receptors: an elderly man in good health. Each CDR3 is given with its conserved first and last residue. The D gene is left open where the match is weak. Expanded clones get a size class; other rows say once, few or many, or leave the size out.

cdr3_aa	cdr3_nt	j_call	v_call	d_call	clone_size
CASSLTRRNSPSSYNEQFF	TGCGCCAGCAGCTTGACCCGAAGGAACAGCCCGAGCTCCTACAATGAGCAGTTCTTC	TRBJ2-1	TRBV5-1	NA	NA
CASSEVRAGHNEQYF	TGTGCCAGCAGTGAAGTTCGAGCGGGACACAACGAGCAGTACTTC	TRBJ2-7	TRBV2	NA	NA
CASSVGIVNSPLHF	TGTGCCAGCAGCGTCGGGATAGTTAATTCACCCCTCCACTTT	TRBJ1-6	TRBV7-2	NA	NA
CASSPTKQPGPGGYTF	TGTGCCAGCAGCCCTACCAAACAGCCGGGACCCGGAGGCTACACCTTC	TRBJ1-2	TRBV3-1	NA	few
CASSFDRGLEAFF	TGCGCCAGCAGCTTTGACAGGGGCCTCGAAGCTTTCTTT	TRBJ1-1	TRBV5-1	TRBD1	NA
CASSKEGTGNGNEQFF	TGTGCCAGCAGCAAAGAGGGGACAGGGAACGGTAATGAGCAGTTCTTC	TRBJ2-1	TRBV21-1	NA	once
CAISQDRGFQETQFF	TGTGCCATCAGCCAGGACAGGGGATTTCAAGAGACCCAGTTCTTC	TRBJ2-1	TRBV10-3	TRBD1	NA
CASSQARLTYEQYF	TGCGCCAGCAGCCAAGCAAGGTTAACCTACGAGCAGTACTTC	TRBJ2-7	TRBV4-1	NA	few
CASSYLAGSTDTQYF	TGTGCCAGCAGTTACCTAGCGGGGAGCACAGATACGCAGTATTTT	TRBJ2-3	TRBV6-6	TRBD2	NA
CASSAGSGYGYTF	TGTGCCAGTAGTGCGGGGTCGGGATATGGCTACACCTTC	TRBJ1-2	TRBV19	NA	NA
CASSEVPGKGGYTF	TGTGCCAGCAGTGAAGTGCCAGGGAAGGGTGGCTACACCTTC	TRBJ1-2	TRBV2	NA	NA
CASTPRQGNEQYF	TGTGCCAGCACCCCTCGACAGGGAAACGAGCAGTACTTC	TRBJ2-7	TRBV27	TRBD1	NA
CAISPIAGPYEQYF	TGTGCCATCAGCCCCATAGCGGGGCCCTACGAGCAGTACTTC	TRBJ2-7	TRBV10-3	TRBD2	few
CASSSRPLSVDKNIQYF	TGTGCCAGCAGTTCCCGCCCGCTCTCGGTAGACAAAAACATTCAGTACTTC	TRBJ2-4	TRBV27	NA	NA
CASSAGTSSSYNSPLHF	TGTGCCAGCAGCGCCGGGACCTCAAGCTCCTATAATTCACCCCTCCACTTT	TRBJ1-6	TRBV6-1	NA	once
CSADFGTEQYF	TGCAGCGCTGATTTCGGGACGGAGCAGTACTTC	TRBJ2-7	TRBV29-1	NA	few
CSAPPSLTLSYNEQYF	TGCAGTGCTCCCCCTTCGTTGACCCTCTCCTACAATGAGCAGTACTTC	TRBJ2-7	TRBV20-1	NA	few
CASSRTGLYNEQFF	TGTGCCAGCAGTCGGACAGGGCTGTACAATGAGCAGTTCTTC	TRBJ2-1	TRBV2	TRBD1	NA
CASSLQGSLPSNTGELFF	TGTGCCAGCAGTTTACAGGGCAGCCTCCCTTCGAACACCGGGGAGCTGTTTTTT	TRBJ2-2	TRBV28	NA	once
CASSKAYRVGSETQYF	TGTGCCAGCAGCAAAGCATACAGGGTAGGGTCCGAGACCCAGTACTTC	TRBJ2-5	TRBV21-1	NA	NA
CASSEGGRGFTDTQYF	TGTGCCAGCAGTGAAGGAGGGAGAGGATTCACAGATACGCAGTATTTT	TRBJ2-3	TRBV6-1	NA	once
CASSHLAGANVLTF	TGTGCCAGCAGCCACCTAGCGGGGGCCAACGTCCTGACTTTC	TRBJ2-6	TRBV3-1	NA	NA
CSVEDNNEQFF	TGCAGCGTTGAAGACAACAATGAGCAGTTCTTC	TRBJ2-1	TRBV29-1	NA	many
CSVGYRSSYNEQFF	TGCAGTGTCGGATACAGAAGCTCCTACAATGAGCAGTTCTTC	TRBJ2-1	TRBV20-1	NA	NA
CASSSPGTGGARNEQFF	TGTGCCAGCAGCTCCCCAGGGACAGGGGGCGCCCGCAATGAGCAGTTCTTC	TRBJ2-1	TRBV7-3	TRBD1	NA
CATSEGTTYEQYF	TGTGCCACCAGTGAAGGGACGACCTACGAGCAGTACTTC	TRBJ2-7	TRBV24-1	NA	NA
CASSPTGGARSYEQYF	TGTGCCAGCAGCCCTACGGGGGGCGCAAGGTCCTACGAGCAGTACTTC	TRBJ2-7	TRBV7-8	NA	NA
CASSALDRGPSGANVLTF	TGCGCCAGCAGTGCCCTGGACAGGGGGCCTTCGGGGGCCAACGTCCTGACTTTC	TRBJ2-6	TRBV5-1	TRBD1	NA
CASSETSTNEKLFF	TGTGCCAGCAGTGAAACTTCAACTAATGAAAAACTGTTTTTT	TRBJ1-4	TRBV28	NA	NA
CASSPGSSEYF	TGTGCCAGCAGCCCCGGATCTAGCGAGTACTTC	TRBJ2-7	TRBV7-9	NA	NA
CASSHQGTSGNSYEQYF	TGTGCCAGCAGCCATCAAGGGACTAGCGGGAACTCCTACGAGCAGTACTTC	TRBJ2-7	TRBV4-2	TRBD2	NA
CASSQTRGSVWSPLHF	TGTGCCAGCAGCCAGACTAGGGGGTCGGTATGGTCACCCCTCCACTTT	TRBJ1-6	TRBV14	NA	once
CASRLTGGSNTGELFF	TGTGCCAGCAGACTGACAGGGGGCTCGAACACCGGGGAGCTGTTTTTT	TRBJ2-2	TRBV7-6	TRBD1	once
CSARGVGDVGLNEQYF	TGCAGTGCTAGAGGTGTTGGGGACGTAGGGCTGAATGAGCAGTACTTC	TRBJ2-4	TRBV20-1	NA	NA
CASSSEGNRYAYF	TGCGCCAGCAGCTCGGAGGGTAACAGATACGCGTATTTT	TRBJ2-3	TRBV5-1	NA	few
CASFLEGGYGYTF	TGTGCCAGCTTCTTAGAGGGAGGCTATGGCTACACCTTC	TRBJ1-2	TRBV7-9	NA	NA